The 16 T cell receptor beta chains given below trace back to one sample, sequenced in a study of early T cells in non-severe SARS-CoV-2 infection. TCRdb re-called the 5' RACE reads with MiXCR, one entry per CDR3 protein. There are around 80,000 distinct CDR3 sequences in the sample; roughly 10% occur only once, and around 12% lies in the top ten. This specimen consisted of whole blood, obtained at baseline. These receptors all come from an adult who was a healthcare worker with PCR-confirmed SARS-CoV-2 infection or an uninfected control (not recorded which).

This clonotype occurred a few times. The chain combines TRBV7-7 with TRBJ2-2; 7 bases are shared with TRBD1. Germline lookup yields CDR1 SSHAT and CDR2 FNYEAQ (reference sequence). The CDR3 is 13 amino acids. V gave up 5 bases and J gave up 7 bases; unmatched junction bases: 4. The CDR3 loop is CASSPPGGGELFF. The CDR3 region has the DNA TGTGCCAGCAGCCCGCCAGGGGGCGGGGAGCTGTTTTTT.

There are a few counts of this clonotype. The J gene is TRBJ2-1, the V gene TRBV7-9, with TRBD2 as a possible D gene (5 bases). The CDR3 has 13 residues. The V end lost 0 bases, the J end lost 10 bases, and 10 bases lay between the germline ends. The germline gives CDR1 SEHNR, CDR2 FQNEAQ (reference sequence). CDR3 sequence: CASSLARAAEQFF. Written as DNA, the CDR3 is TGTGCCAGCAGCTTAGCGAGGGCAGCGGAGCAGTTCTTC.

In its sample, this clonotype was seen many times. This sequence joins TRBV5-1 and TRBJ2-3; 9 positions match TRBD2. V lost 5 bases, J lost 3 bases, and 4 bases stayed unmatched. There are 14 residues in the CDR3. Germline values: CDR1 SGHRS, CDR2 YFSETQ. This CDR3 reads CASRPLAGTDTQYF. DNA for the CDR3: TGCGCCAGCAGGCCCCTAGCGGGGACAGATACGCAGTATTTT. Full variable domain (remainder filled in from reference TRBV5-1 and TRBJ2-3): KAGVTQTPRYLIKTRGQQVTLSCSPISGHRSVSWYQQTPGQGLQFLFEYFSETQRNKGNFPGRFSGRQFSNSRSEMNVSTLELGDSALYLCASRPLAGTDTQYFGPGTRLTVL.

Ten or more counts support this clonotype. V gene TRBV12-3 or TRBV12-4 combines with J gene TRBJ1-1, with D maybe TRBD1 (5 bases). The CDR3 runs 14 residues. With 6 bases removed from V and 8 bases from J, the gap between germline ends came to 19 bases. The CDR3 nucleotides are TGTGCCAGCAGCCTGGCTGTGGGCGACAGAGAAGCTTTCTTT. Its translation: CASSLAVGDREAFF.

This clonotype was seen many times. The chain couples TRBV25-1 to TRBJ1-1; D gene uncertain. CDR3 size: 16 residues. Germline loops: CDR1 MGHDK, CDR2 SYGVNS. Trimming pared 0 bases from V and 1 base from J, leaving 12 bases between. CDR3 region: CASSEYPLVKNTEAFF. CDR3 DNA sequence: TGTGCCAGCAGTGAATACCCCCTGGTGAAGAACACTGAAGCTTTCTTT.

The CDR3 sequence: CASRSLGGDEQYF. As DNA, the CDR3 is TGCGCCAGCAGGTCCCTGGGGGGGGACGAGCAGTACTTC. This chain joins TRBV5-1 and TRBJ2-7; 7 nucleotides agree with TRBD2. The CDR3 is made up of 13 amino acids. Germline V gene data show CDR1 as SGHRS and CDR2 as YFSETQ. The junction had 7 bases not matched to a gene; V was cut back by 5 bases and J by 5 bases.

The rearrangement links TRBV11-2 to TRBJ2-4; no clear D gene. V dropped 2 bases and J dropped 1 base, with 12 bases sitting between them. Germline V gene data show CDR1 as SGHAT and CDR2 as FQNNGV. CDR3 length: 16 amino acids. The CDR3 protein is CASSLIALRAKNIQYF. The CDR3, as DNA: TGTGCCAGCAGCTTAATTGCGTTGCGGGCCAAAAACATTCAGTACTTC. The whole variable domain, filled in from reference TRBV11-2 and TRBJ2-4, reads EAGVAQSPRYKIIEKRQSVAFWCNPISGHATLYWYQQILGQGPKLLIQFQNNGVVDDSQLPKDRFSAERLKGVDSTLKIQPAKLEDSAVYLCASSLIALRAKNIQYFGAGTRLSVL.

This clonotype was counted only a few times. V gene TRBV12-3 or TRBV12-4 combines with J gene TRBJ1-1; D uncertain. The length of the CDR3 is 14 residues. V shed 7 bases and J shed 0 bases, with 12 bases lying between them. The CDR3 sequence: CASTPRFMNTEAFF. CDR3 nucleotides: TGTGCCAGCACCCCCCGTTTCATGAACACTGAAGCTTTCTTT.

This clonotype was seen only a few times. The chain has TRBV6-2 or TRBV6-3 and TRBJ1-2; maybe TRBD1 (5 bases). CDR3 size: 15 residues. Trimming pared 0 bases from V and 3 bases from J, leaving 11 bases between. CDR1 MNHEY and CDR2 SVGEGT come from the germline V gene. The CDR3 bases are TGTGCCAGCAGTTACTCGAAAAGGGGAGACTATGGCTACACCTTC. As protein: CASSYSKRGDYGYTF.

The CDR3 protein is CSVQQGVRGYTF. The CDR3 coding sequence is TGCAGCGTTCAACAGGGGGTCCGTGGCTACACCTTC. The rearrangement links TRBV29-1 to TRBJ1-2, with 8 bases fitting TRBD1. The germline V gene has CDR1 SQVTM and CDR2 ANQGSEA. J was trimmed by 7 bases and V by 5 bases; bases with no gene match: 6. The CDR3 has 12 amino acids.

This clonotype was seen ten or more times. In DNA form, the CDR3 reads TGTGCCTGGAGGGGACAGGGGGCGCCTCAGCCCCAGCATTTT. This gives the protein CAWRGQGAPQPQHF. The chain joins TRBV30 to TRBJ1-5, with 12 bases fitting TRBD1. CDR3 length equals 14 residues. Germline V gene sequence: CDR1 GTSNPN, CDR2 SVGIG (reference sequence). V lost 3 bases to trimming and J lost 6 bases; unmatched junction nucleotides: 3.

The rearrangement uses TRBV27 and TRBJ2-5; 12 nucleotides match TRBD2. The CDR3 has 17 amino acids. With 0 bases clipped from V and 5 bases from J, the junction kept 7 bases outside the gene matches. The germline CDR1 and CDR2 sequences are MNHEY and SMNVEV (reference sequence). CDR3 protein: CASSLSRLAGGPETQYF. CDR3 bases: TGTGCCAGCAGTTTATCCCGGCTAGCGGGGGGGCCGGAGACCCAGTACTTC.

Note on this clonotype: The conserved final phenylalanine or tryptophan is absent from the CDR3, which likely points to a read error. The chain joins TRBV18 to TRBJ2-7; D is ambiguous. Deletions cut 2 bases from V and 3 bases from J, with 5 bases between. Germline V gene lookup returns CDR1 KGHSH and CDR2 LQKENI. The CDR3 covers 12 residues. The CDR3 is CASSPTDYEQYS. The CDR3 coding sequence is TGTGCCAGCTCACCAACAGACTACGAGCAGTACTCC.

This clonotype was seen many times. The chain joins TRBV5-4 to TRBJ2-5; a weak D match, TRBD2 (6 bases). CDR3 length: 16 amino acids. Germline V lookup: CDR1 SGHNT, CDR2 YYREEE (reference sequence). Trimming left V 3 bases short and J 2 bases short, with 17 bases between. The CDR3 region has the DNA TGTGCCAGCAGCTCTTCTTTGCCGGGACTTCAAGAGACCCAGTACTTC. Its translation: CASSSSLPGLQETQYF.

This clonotype was seen a handful of times. The chain has TRBV20-1 and TRBJ1-1; a weak D match, TRBD1 (5 bases). From germline, CDR1 is DFQATT and CDR2 SNEGSKA (reference sequence). Trimming removed 6 bases at V and 0 bases at J, with 11 bases between. This CDR3 spans 13 amino acids. The DNA of the CDR3 is TGCAGTGCCCGGACGGACATGAACACTGAAGCTTTCTTT. Translating gives CSARTDMNTEAFF.

This clonotype was counted only a few times. V and J are TRBV10-3 and TRBJ2-3, with 10 bases that match TRBD2. The CDR3 runs to 16 residues. V dropped 2 bases and J dropped 0; count of bases not matched to a gene: 2. The germline CDR1 and CDR2 sequences are ENHRY and SYGVKD. Here the CDR3 DNA reads TGTGCCATCAGTGAGATGGGACTAGCGAGCACAGATACGCAGTATTTT. Translated, it gives CAISEMGLASTDTQYF.